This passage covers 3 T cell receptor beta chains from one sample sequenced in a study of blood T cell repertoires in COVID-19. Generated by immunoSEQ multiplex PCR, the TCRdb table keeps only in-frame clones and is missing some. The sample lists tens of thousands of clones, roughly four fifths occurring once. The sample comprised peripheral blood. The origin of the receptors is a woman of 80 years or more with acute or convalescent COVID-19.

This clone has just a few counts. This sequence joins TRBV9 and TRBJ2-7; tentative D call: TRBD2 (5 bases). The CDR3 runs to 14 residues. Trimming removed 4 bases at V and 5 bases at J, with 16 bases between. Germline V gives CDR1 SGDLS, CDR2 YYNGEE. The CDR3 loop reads CASSLFSSSHEQYF. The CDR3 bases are TGTGCCAGCAGCCTCTTTTCTAGCAGCCACGAGCAGTACTTC. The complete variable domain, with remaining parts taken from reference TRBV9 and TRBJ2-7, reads DSGVTQTPKHLITATGQRVTLRCSPRSGDLSVYWYQQSLDQGLQFLIQYYNGEERAKGNILERFSAQQFPDLHSELNLSSLELGDSALYFCASSLFSSSHEQYFGPGTRLTVT.

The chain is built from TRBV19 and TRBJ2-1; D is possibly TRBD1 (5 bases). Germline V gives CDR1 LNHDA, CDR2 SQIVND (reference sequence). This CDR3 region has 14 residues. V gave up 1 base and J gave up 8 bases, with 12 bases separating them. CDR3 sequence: CASSIGNSRDEQFF. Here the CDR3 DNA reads TGTGCCAGTAGTATAGGGAATAGCAGGGATGAGCAGTTCTTC.

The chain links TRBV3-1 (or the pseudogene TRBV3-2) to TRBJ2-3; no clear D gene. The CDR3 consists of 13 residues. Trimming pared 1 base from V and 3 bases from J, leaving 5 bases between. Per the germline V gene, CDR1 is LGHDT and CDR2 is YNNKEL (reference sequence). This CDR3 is CASSQVSTDTQYF. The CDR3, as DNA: TGTGCCAGCAGCCAAGTTTCAACAGATACGCAGTATTTT.